Below, 24 T cell receptor beta chains from the same sample are listed, as sequenced in a study of T cell repertoires in cytomegalovirus infection. TCRdb re-derived calls from the reads in MiXCR, one entry per CDR3 protein. The table records about 490,000 distinct CDR3 sequences, 11% of them present only once. Sequencing was done on a sample of PBMCs. The receptors derive from a human donor in good health (CMV status not recorded). Some clones in this sample may be carry-over from other donors' samples.

This clonotype was counted many times. The chain combines TRBV20-1 with TRBJ2-4; 9 nucleotides match TRBD2. The V gene end was trimmed by 5 bases and the J gene end by 7 bases; junction bases not matched to a gene: 18. Per germline, CDR1 DFQATT and CDR2 SNEGSKA (reference sequence). CDR3 length equals 17 residues. For the CDR3, the DNA is TGCAGTGCTCCCCCCCCTAGCGGGATATCAGTGGGGAACATTCAGTACTTC. Its translation: CSAPPPSGISVGNIQYF.

The V gene is TRBV7-9, the J gene TRBJ2-7, with 7 bases aligning to TRBD1. Germline trimming cut 6 bases from V and 0 bases from J; bases unmatched to any gene: 11. There are 16 residues in the CDR3. The germline CDR1 and CDR2 sequences are SEHNR and FQNEAQ (reference sequence). The CDR3 region is CASSLNKGTDSYEQYF. The CDR3 DNA reads as TGTGCCAGCAGTTTAAATAAAGGGACAGACTCCTACGAGCAGTACTTC.

At least ten counts were recorded for this clonotype. This rearrangement joins TRBV5-4 to TRBJ1-6, with 11 bases lining up with TRBD1. There are 15 residues in the CDR3. Germline values: CDR1 SGHNT, CDR2 YYREEE (reference sequence). V was pared by 3 bases and J by 7 bases, with 3 bases of the junction left unmatched. CDR3 nucleotides: TGTGCCAGCAGCTGGGACAGGGGGTCGAATTCACCCCTCCACTTT. It is translated as CASSWDRGSNSPLHF.

Many counts were recorded for this clonotype. The chain uses TRBV4-2 and TRBJ2-7; D is perhaps TRBD2 (5 bases). The V end was cut by 3 bases, the J end by 0 bases, with 12 bases between. Germline V gene lookup returns CDR1 LGHNA and CDR2 YNFKEQ. The CDR3 totals 15 residues. CDR3: CASSQSGDSSYEQYF. In DNA form, the CDR3 reads TGTGCCAGCAGCCAGAGCGGAGATAGCTCCTACGAGCAGTACTTC.

The genes are TRBV15 and TRBJ1-2, with D possibly matching TRBD1 (6 bases). This CDR3 is 16 amino acids long. Per germline, CDR1 LNHNV and CDR2 YYDKDF (reference sequence). Trimming took off 1 base at V and 2 bases at J, with 14 bases between the two ends. The CDR3 region is CATSRVQGTPNYGYTF. CDR3 nucleotide sequence: TGTGCCACCAGCAGAGTCCAGGGGACACCGAACTATGGCTACACCTTC.

This clonotype was detected many times. The genes are TRBV6-1 and TRBJ1-3, with a weak D call TRBD1 (5 bases). The V end was cut by 5 bases, the J end by 8 bases, with 19 bases between. This CDR3 is 15 amino acids long. CDR1 is MNHNS, CDR2 SASEGT, per germline. CDR3 bases: TGTGCCAGCAGTTTAACACGGACACCCAAGTACACCATATATTTT. Protein sequence: CASSLTRTPKYTIYF.

This clonotype was observed many times. This chain links TRBV28 with TRBJ2-5; TRBD2 aligns across 9 bases. The V gene's germline CDR1 is MDHEN and CDR2 SYDVKM. V shed 9 bases, J shed 3 bases, and the junction held 14 bases outside the gene matches. CDR3 length: 16 amino acids. CDR3 DNA sequence: TGTGCCAGTGCTCGGCTTCTTCGCGGGAGGGAAGAGACCCAGTACTTC. Translating it yields CASARLLRGREETQYF.

This clonotype has at least ten counts. The chain uses TRBV27 and TRBJ1-6; D is undetermined. The germline V gene encodes CDR1 MNHEY and CDR2 SMNVEV (reference sequence). The CDR3 is made up of 14 amino acids. The V end lost 5 bases, the J end lost 8 bases, and 13 bases lay between the germline ends. DNA for the CDR3: TGTGCCAGCAGTCTCTCCCCCTCCGATTCACCCCTCCACTTT. This sequence encodes CASSLSPSDSPLHF.

This clonotype was observed many times. CDR3 region: CASSFTRQGRNYGYTF. In DNA, the CDR3 is TGTGCCAGCAGCTTCACGAGACAGGGGAGGAACTATGGCTACACCTTC. V gene TRBV7-3 combines with J gene TRBJ1-2; 8 bases line up with TRBD1. The CDR3 runs to 16 residues. CDR1 is SGHTA, CDR2 FQGTGA, per germline. V lost 3 bases and J lost 2; bases outside the gene matches: 8.

This clonotype was recorded at least ten times. This sequence joins TRBV11-2 and TRBJ1-4; D remains ambiguous. Germline V gene sequence: CDR1 SGHAT, CDR2 FQNNGV. V gave up 1 base and J gave up 0 bases, with 12 bases separating them. The CDR3 sequence is 17 residues long. As DNA, the CDR3 is TGTGCCAGCAGCTTAGTTATAGGACGAGCAACTAATGAAAAACTGTTTTTT. Translation: CASSLVIGRATNEKLFF.

In this sample, this clonotype turned up many times. The CDR3 DNA follows: TGTGCCAGCCTACCCACAGGACAGGGGGCCAAAGAGCAGTACTTC. Amino acids: CASLPTGQGAKEQYF. The chain is built from TRBV28 and TRBJ2-7; 11 nucleotides match TRBD1. CDR1 is MDHEN and CDR2 is SYDVKM in the germline V gene. J lost 7 bases, V lost 8 bases, and 13 bases had no gene match. This CDR3 has 15 residues.

This chain joins TRBV20-1 and TRBJ2-1; 10 bases line up with TRBD2. Germline V gene sequence: CDR1 DFQATT, CDR2 SNEGSKA (reference sequence). Losses at the gene ends were 2 bases for V and 5 bases for J; bases not matched to a gene: 9. The CDR3 covers 16 residues. CDR3 nucleotides: TGCAGTGCTAGATGGATCCTAGCGGGAGATAACAATGAGCAGTTCTTC. It yields the protein CSARWILAGDNNEQFF.

V gene TRBV20-1 combines with J gene TRBJ2-1; 11 bases agree with TRBD2. Germline V lookup: CDR1 DFQATT, CDR2 SNEGSKA (reference sequence). The CDR3 runs 14 residues. V lost 1 base to trimming and J lost 9 bases; unmatched junction nucleotides: 5. Here the CDR3 reads CSARGLAGPSEQFF. CDR3 DNA: TGCAGTGCTAGAGGACTAGCGGGACCAAGTGAGCAGTTCTTC.

This clonotype was counted ten times or more. The chain carries TRBV4-1 and TRBJ1-6; D is unresolved. Trimming removed 1 base at V and 6 bases at J, with 10 bases between. CDR3 length: 15 amino acids. Germline CDR1 reads MGHRA; CDR2 reads YSYEKL. CDR3 in amino acids: CASSQGNSRNSPLHF. CDR3 in DNA: TGCGCCAGCAGCCAAGGAAACAGCCGTAATTCACCCCTCCACTTT.

V gene TRBV20-1 combines with J gene TRBJ2-5, with 9 nucleotides matching TRBD2. CDR3 length equals 13 residues. CDR1 and CDR2 (germline): DFQATT, SNEGSKA (reference sequence). The V and J ends lost 3 bases and 5 bases, in that order; junction bases with no gene match: 4. The chain's CDR3 is CSARVRGGETQYF. The CDR3, as DNA: TGCAGTGCTAGGGTGCGGGGGGGGGAGACCCAGTACTTC.

This clonotype was detected ten times or more. The CDR3 loop reads CASSWGEGAFDGYTF. The CDR3 DNA sequence: TGTGCCAGCAGTTGGGGTGAGGGGGCCTTCGATGGCTACACCTTC. The V call is TRBV12-3 or TRBV12-4, the J call TRBJ1-2, with 7 positions matching TRBD1. The V and J ends lost 4 bases and 6 bases, in that order; junction bases with no gene match: 11. This CDR3 has 15 amino acids.

This clonotype has a count of ten or more. The chain joins TRBV12-3 or TRBV12-4 to TRBJ1-6; D is possibly TRBD1 (6 bases). V lost 5 bases, J lost 4 bases, and 9 bases lay in between. The CDR3 runs 14 residues. CDR3 nucleotide sequence: TGTGCCAGCAGTCCTCAGGGGTATAATTCACCCCTCCACTTT. This translates into CASSPQGYNSPLHF.

This clonotype was observed at least ten times. This chain connects TRBV4-2 to TRBJ1-1; 8 nucleotides match TRBD1. Unmatched junction bases numbered 6, after V lost 4 bases and J lost 8 bases. The CDR3 totals 13 residues. Germline values: CDR1 LGHNA, CDR2 YNFKEQ. CDR3 loop: CASSLDRVPEAFF. The CDR3 coding sequence is TGTGCCAGCAGCCTGGACAGGGTCCCCGAAGCTTTCTTT.

The V gene is TRBV20-1, the J gene TRBJ1-5, with 7 positions matching TRBD1. The CDR3 has 18 residues. From germline, CDR1 is DFQATT and CDR2 SNEGSKA (reference sequence). After removal of 0 bases from V and 0 bases from J, the junction contained 11 bases not matched to a gene. The CDR3 region is CSAREGFPTGLSNQPQHF. CDR3 DNA: TGCAGTGCTAGAGAAGGGTTCCCGACAGGGCTTAGCAATCAGCCCCAGCATTTT.

This clonotype was seen ten or more times. This could be a read error, since a much larger clone is one nucleotide away. This sequence joins TRBV12-3 or TRBV12-4 and TRBJ2-2, with a weak D call TRBD2 (6 bases). The ends were cut back, 7 bases at V and 5 bases at J, with 8 bases in the middle. CDR3 length: 12 amino acids. The chain's CDR3 is CASNRGTGELFF. The CDR3 DNA reads as TGTGCCAGCAACCGGGGGACCGGGGAGCTGTTTTTT.

In this sample, this clonotype turned up many times. V usage is TRBV29-1 and J usage is TRBJ1-6; 7 bases line up with TRBD1. The CDR3 is 13 amino acids. Germline V gene sequence: CDR1 SQVTM, CDR2 ANQGSEA. The V segment lost 2 bases and the J segment 6 bases; nucleotides outside the gene matches: 1. CDR3 sequence: CSVESGGNSPLHF. The CDR3 DNA reads as TGCAGCGTTGAATCAGGGGGTAATTCACCCCTCCACTTT.

This clonotype came up many times. The V gene is TRBV9, the J gene TRBJ1-2; D gene unclear. The CDR3 runs 18 residues. The germline V and J ends were trimmed by 3 bases and 0 bases, with 21 bases remaining between them. The germline CDR1 and CDR2 sequences are SGDLS and YYNGEE. The CDR3 loop reads CASSGQIEPGRSNYGYTF. The CDR3, as DNA: TGTGCCAGCAGCGGCCAGATAGAGCCGGGCCGCTCTAACTATGGCTACACCTTC.

The chain uses TRBV3-1 and TRBJ2-2; 10 positions agree with TRBD2. CDR1 and CDR2 from the germline V gene are LGHDT and YNNKEL (reference sequence). V shed 2 bases, J shed 8 bases, and the junction held 11 bases outside the gene matches. This CDR3 is 17 amino acids long. The CDR3 coding sequence is TGTGCCAGCAGCCAACCCCGGAGTAGCGGGAGGACGGGGGAGCTGTTTTTT. Its protein is CASSQPRSSGRTGELFF.

This clonotype showed up many times. The chain carries TRBV7-9 and TRBJ1-6; no definite D call. Germline V gene data show CDR1 as SEHNR and CDR2 as FQNEAQ (reference sequence). This CDR3 spans 16 amino acids. V was cut by 7 bases and J by 10 bases, with 23 bases left in between. The CDR3 coding sequence is TGTGCCAGCACGCCTGGAGTCGGGCGGCGCGCCTCACCCCTCCACTTT. Protein product: CASTPGVGRRASPLHF.